This paragraph covers one T cell receptor (beta chain) sequence. Its recognized antigen is unknown. No clone much larger than this one lies a single base away; base qualities are absent. To be included, a participant needed at least one PBMC sample from before ART initiation plus at least two post-ART samples. Treatment was received in the United States of America by all participants with HIV. Cryopreserved samples of about 0.95-10 million PBMC were thawed and washed before DNA extraction. At the time of the earliest PBMC sample for each participant with HIV, ages ranged from 23 to 54 years. PBMC samples from each participant spanned 1-4 timepoints before ART initiation and 2-8 timepoints after ART initiation, with a median of 7 samples. Serial HIV viral load, CD4+ T-cell count, ART history and demographic data were obtained for every participant. Genomic DNA was extracted from unsorted PBMC with a Qiagen kit on a QIAcube, processed in batches of 12 samples.

These data are taken from a study of long-term antiretroviral therapy in people with HIV (dated by TCRdb to between 2021 and 2023). Turning to the overall study: The earliest samples were collected roughly a decade before the 2015 WHO recommendation for immediate ART, at a time when ART was usually postponed until CD4 counts fell. Of the approximately 30 participants with HIV, approximately 11 were female. A total of 192 cryopreserved PBMC samples came from around 30 adults with confirmed HIV infection and were collected serially over a mean of roughly six years (range 1-12). No cross-contamination during QIAcube processing was shown when test extractions of a monoclonal T-cell line were performed alongside around 30 polyclonal samples. A retrospective serial study tested whether changes in peripheral blood TRB repertoire composition and diversity were associated with ART initiation and durable HIV suppression. Here is what the overall study found, with its caveats: At every time point, the repertoire was dominated by expanded TRB clones first identified before ART initiation, although this dominance fluctuated and, in many PLHIV, declined after ART. Because cell numbers in pre-ART samples were limited, unsorted PBMC were profiled instead of sorted CD4+ and CD8+ T cells. Inferences about post-ART repertoire changes are limited because no data were available on ART adherence, viral resistance or therapy changes. A significant increase in TRB diversity was found to be associated with ART initiation, although TRB diversity was observed to remain significantly below that of transplant donor controls even after long-term ART. Since PBMC availability was limited, sequencing covered only the TCR beta chain, with no alpha chain pairing. HIV repertoires had narrower CDR3 length ranges than controls, and the network structure suggested an antigen-experienced repertoire that shifted only slightly toward naive after ART. Samples dated from the mid-2000s to the late 2010s, and the ART regimens used may be less effective than current ones.

The immunoSEQ hsTCRB v3.0 assay was used at survey level resolution to sequence the TRB variable region. The targeted TRB sequencing depth was 40,000-50,000 T-cell genomes per sample. TRB libraries were pooled and sequenced on an Illumina MiSeq using a v3 150-cycle kit. For the original study's pipeline: Repertoire analysis was performed in R inside a reproducible Nextflow workflow that covered QC, data transformation and analysis. Custom analyses were implemented in LymphoSeq2, an R package for AIRR-Seq data exploration. A handful of samples that produced fewer than 5000 total TRB sequences were removed, so 180 or so HIV repertoires were analyzed. Of the 188 retained HIV repertoires, about 61 were collected before and 120 to 140 after ART initiation. Each repertoire was downsampled to 5000 TRB nucleotide sequences, and summary statistics were averaged across 100 downsampling iterations. Only TRB sequences with CDR3 regions of at least seven amino acids were retained for analysis. Diversity was assessed using a clonality score derived from Shannon entropy and using the Gini coefficient. In the repertoire networks, any two of the top 5000 CDR3 amino acid sequences were linked whenever the two sequences differed by an edit distance of one. Antigen specificity groups and MHC restriction were predicted for TRB CDR3 amino acid sequences with GLIPH2. To flag known CMV, EBV, HIV or tissue antigen associations, CDR3 amino acid sequences were matched against VDJdb and McPAS-TCR. Pre-ART, post-ART and control groups were compared with Wilcoxon signed-rank tests and Holm-Bonferroni correction. Drawn from immuneACCESS, this table holds only the in-frame rearrangements with V and J called that TCRdb kept. Clones are partly lost; checked studies trace under half to an unresolved V gene and leave the rest unexplained. The D gene and trimming were derived from the DNA, and the V and J assignments and clone size from that table. The sample table records 22,000 or so clones; over 70% of these occur just once. Of the sample, roughly 15% falls within the top ten clones.

Taken from cysteine to phenylalanine, the CDR3 has 13 residues. Only CDR3 DNA is held: 39 bases, read in frame from base 1. CDR1 and CDR2 (SGHRS, YFSETQ) derive from the germline V gene. V sheds 2 bases and J sheds 7 bases, leaving 12 bases between their ends. The sequence derives from a woman aged 25 to 39 with HIV. The sequencing used unsorted PBMCs, collected 2.9 years after starting antiretroviral therapy. This receptor chain uses TRBV5-1 and TRBJ1-1; the D segment could be TRBD1, given 5 matching bases. The bases read TGCGCCAGCAGCTTCAGGGAAGAGGGTGAAGCTTTCTTT. Its protein product is CASSFREEGEAFF.